This TCR beta chain was documented in a study of PD-L1 blockade in urothelial cancer. This CDR3 comprises 14 residues. Trimming at V came to 2 bases and at J to 8 bases, leaving 7 bases not matched to a gene. The germline V gene has CDR1 SGHRS and CDR2 YFSETQ. Clones were read by immunoSEQ multiplex PCR, and TCRdb kept only the in-frame ones, dropping some. The sample has fewer than 130,000 clones; approximately 85% are singletons. J is TRBJ2-1 and V is TRBV5-1, with 7 nucleotides matching TRBD2. The sequences come from PBMCs, collected around atezolizumab (anti-PD-L1) treatment. This receptor was identified in a man aged 50 to 59 with urothelial cancer. In DNA, the CDR3 is TGCGCCAGCAGCTTTTTCCCCGCGGGAGATGAGCAGTTCTTC. Residues: CASSFFPAGDEQFF.